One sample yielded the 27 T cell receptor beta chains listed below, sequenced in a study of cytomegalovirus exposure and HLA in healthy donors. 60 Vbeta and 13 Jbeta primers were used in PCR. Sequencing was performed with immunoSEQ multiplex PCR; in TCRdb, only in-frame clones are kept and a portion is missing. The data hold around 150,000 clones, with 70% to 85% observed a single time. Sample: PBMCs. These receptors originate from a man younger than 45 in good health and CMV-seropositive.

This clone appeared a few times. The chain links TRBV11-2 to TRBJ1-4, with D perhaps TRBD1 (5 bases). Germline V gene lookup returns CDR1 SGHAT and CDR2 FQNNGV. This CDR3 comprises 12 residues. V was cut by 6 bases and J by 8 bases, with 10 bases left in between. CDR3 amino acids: CASRGGGEKLFF. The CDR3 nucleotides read TGTGCCAGCAGGGGGGGTGGGGAAAAACTGTTTTTT.

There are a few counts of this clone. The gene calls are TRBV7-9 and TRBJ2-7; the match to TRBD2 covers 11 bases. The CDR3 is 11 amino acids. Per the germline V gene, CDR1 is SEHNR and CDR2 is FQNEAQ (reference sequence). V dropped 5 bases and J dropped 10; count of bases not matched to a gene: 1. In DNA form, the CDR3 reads TGTGCCAGCAGCACTAGCGGGAGTCAGTACTTC. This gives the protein CASSTSGSQYF.

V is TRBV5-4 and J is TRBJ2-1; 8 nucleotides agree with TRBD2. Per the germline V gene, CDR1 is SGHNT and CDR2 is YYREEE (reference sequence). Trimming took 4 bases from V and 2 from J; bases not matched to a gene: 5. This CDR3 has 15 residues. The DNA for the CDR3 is TGTGCCAGCAGCCCCGGGAGGGACGCCTACAATGAGCAGTTCTTC. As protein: CASSPGRDAYNEQFF.

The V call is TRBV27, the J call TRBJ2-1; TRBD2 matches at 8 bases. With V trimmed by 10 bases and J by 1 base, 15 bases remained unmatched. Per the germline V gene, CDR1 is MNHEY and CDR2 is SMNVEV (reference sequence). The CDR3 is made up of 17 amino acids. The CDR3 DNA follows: TGTGCCACCCGAAGAGGACAGCGGGAGCCGTCCTACAATGAGCAGTTCTTC. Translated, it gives CATRRGQREPSYNEQFF.

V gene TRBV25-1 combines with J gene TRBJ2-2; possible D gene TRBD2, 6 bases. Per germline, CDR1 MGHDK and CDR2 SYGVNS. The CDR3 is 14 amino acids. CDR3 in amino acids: CATREGAGTGELFF. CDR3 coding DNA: TGTGCAACCAGGGAAGGTGCGGGGACCGGGGAGCTGTTTTTT.

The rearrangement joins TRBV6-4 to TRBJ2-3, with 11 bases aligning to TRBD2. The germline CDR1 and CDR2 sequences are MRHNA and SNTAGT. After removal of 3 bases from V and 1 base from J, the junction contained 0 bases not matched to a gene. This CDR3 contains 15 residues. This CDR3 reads CASSETSGGTDTQYF. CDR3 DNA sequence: TGTGCCAGCAGTGAGACTAGCGGGGGCACAGATACGCAGTATTTT.

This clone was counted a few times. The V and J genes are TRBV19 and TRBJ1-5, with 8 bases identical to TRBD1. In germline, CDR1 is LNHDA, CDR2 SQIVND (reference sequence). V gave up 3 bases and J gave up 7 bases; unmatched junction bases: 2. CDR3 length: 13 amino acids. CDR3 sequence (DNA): TGTGCCAGTAGTATGGACAGGGACCAGCCCCAGCATTTT. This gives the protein CASSMDRDQPQHF.

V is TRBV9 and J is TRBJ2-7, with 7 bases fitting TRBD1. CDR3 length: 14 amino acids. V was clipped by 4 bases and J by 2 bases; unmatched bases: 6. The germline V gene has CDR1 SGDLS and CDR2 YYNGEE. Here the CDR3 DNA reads TGTGCCAGCAGCATGACAGGGAGCGCCTACGAGCAGTACTTC. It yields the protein CASSMTGSAYEQYF.

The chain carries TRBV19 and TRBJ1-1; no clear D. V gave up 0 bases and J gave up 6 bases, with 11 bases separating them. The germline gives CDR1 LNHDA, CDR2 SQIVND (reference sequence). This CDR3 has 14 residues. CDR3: CASSIDRGAAEAFF. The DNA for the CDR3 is TGTGCCAGTAGTATAGATCGGGGAGCCGCTGAAGCTTTCTTT.

The CDR3 region is CASSRAPTLEQYF. CDR3 in DNA: TGTGCCAGCAGCAGGGCCCCTACCCTCGAGCAGTACTTC. The V and J genes are TRBV28 and TRBJ2-7; maybe TRBD1 (5 bases). Germline V gives CDR1 MDHEN, CDR2 SYDVKM. The CDR3 is made up of 13 amino acids. Deletions cut 6 bases from V and 6 bases from J, with 15 bases between.

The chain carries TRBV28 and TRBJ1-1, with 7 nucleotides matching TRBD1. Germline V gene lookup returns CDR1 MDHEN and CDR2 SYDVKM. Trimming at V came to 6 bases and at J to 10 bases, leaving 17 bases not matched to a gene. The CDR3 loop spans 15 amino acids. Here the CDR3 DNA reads TGTGCCAGCAGCCAGGCCGGGACAGCATCCCTCGGAGCTTTCTTT. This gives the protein CASSQAGTASLGAFF.

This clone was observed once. CDR3 region: CASRAGISYEQYF. DNA for the CDR3: TGTGCCAGCAGGGCAGGGATCTCCTACGAGCAGTACTTC. J is TRBJ2-7 and V is TRBV2; the D gene is possibly TRBD1 (5 bases). This CDR3 comprises 13 residues. Trimming stripped 6 bases from V and 0 bases from J, with 9 bases between. From germline, CDR1 is SNHLY and CDR2 FYNNEI. Drawing the rest from reference TRBV2 and TRBJ2-7, the complete variable domain is EPEVTQTPSHQVTQMGQEVILRCVPISNHLYFYWYRQILGQKVEFLVSFYNNEISEKSEIFDDQFSVERPDGSNFTLKIRSTKLEDSAMYFCASRAGISYEQYFGPGTRLTVT.

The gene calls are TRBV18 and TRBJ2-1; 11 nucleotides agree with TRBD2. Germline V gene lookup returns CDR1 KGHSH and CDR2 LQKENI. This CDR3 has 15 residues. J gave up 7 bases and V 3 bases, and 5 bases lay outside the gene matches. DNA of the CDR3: TGTGCCAGCTCACCGACTAGCGGGAAATTGAATGAGCAGTTCTTC. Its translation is CASSPTSGKLNEQFF.

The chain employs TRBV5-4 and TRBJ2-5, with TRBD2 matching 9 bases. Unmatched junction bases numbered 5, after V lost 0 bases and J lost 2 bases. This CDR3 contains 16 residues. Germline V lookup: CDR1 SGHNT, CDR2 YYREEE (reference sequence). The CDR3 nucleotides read TGTGCCAGCAGCTTGGGTGGCGGGGGGGATCAAGAGACCCAGTACTTC. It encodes CASSLGGGGDQETQYF.

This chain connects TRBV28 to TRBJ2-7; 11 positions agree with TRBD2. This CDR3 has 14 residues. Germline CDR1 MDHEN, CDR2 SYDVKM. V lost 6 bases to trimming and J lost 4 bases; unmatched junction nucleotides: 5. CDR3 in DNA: TGTGCCAGCAGCGAAACTAGCGGGAGTTACGAGCAGTACTTC. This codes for CASSETSGSYEQYF.

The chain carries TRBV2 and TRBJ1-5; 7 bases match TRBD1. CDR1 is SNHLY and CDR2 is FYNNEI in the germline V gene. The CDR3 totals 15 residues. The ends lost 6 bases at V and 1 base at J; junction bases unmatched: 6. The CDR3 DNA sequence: TGTGCCAGCAGCTTCCAGGGGGGAAGCAATCAGCCCCAGCATTTT. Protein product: CASSFQGGSNQPQHF.

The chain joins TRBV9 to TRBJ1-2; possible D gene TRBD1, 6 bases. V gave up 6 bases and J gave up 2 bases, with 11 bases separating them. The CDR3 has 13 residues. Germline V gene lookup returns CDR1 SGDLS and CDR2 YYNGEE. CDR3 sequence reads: CASTRTENYGYTF. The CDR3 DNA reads TGTGCCAGCACCCGGACAGAAAACTATGGCTACACCTTC.

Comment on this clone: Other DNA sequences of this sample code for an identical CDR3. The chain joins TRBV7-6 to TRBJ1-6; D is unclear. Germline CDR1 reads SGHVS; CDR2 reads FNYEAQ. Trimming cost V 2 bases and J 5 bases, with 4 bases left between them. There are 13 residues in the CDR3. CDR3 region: CASSLQDNSPLHF. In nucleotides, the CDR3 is TGTGCCAGCAGCTTACAGGATAATTCACCCCTCCACTTT.

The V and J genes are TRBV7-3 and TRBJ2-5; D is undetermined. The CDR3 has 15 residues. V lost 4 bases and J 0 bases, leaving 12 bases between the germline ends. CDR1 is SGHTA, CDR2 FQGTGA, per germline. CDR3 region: CASSYEEPYQETQYF. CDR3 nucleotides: TGTGCCAGCAGCTATGAGGAGCCGTACCAAGAGACCCAGTACTTC.

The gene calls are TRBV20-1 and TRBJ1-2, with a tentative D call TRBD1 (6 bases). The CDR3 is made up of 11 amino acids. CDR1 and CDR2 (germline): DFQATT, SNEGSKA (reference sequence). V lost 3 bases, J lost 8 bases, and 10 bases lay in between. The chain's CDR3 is CSASQGNGYTF. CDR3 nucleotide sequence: TGCAGTGCTAGCCAGGGGAACGGCTACACCTTC.

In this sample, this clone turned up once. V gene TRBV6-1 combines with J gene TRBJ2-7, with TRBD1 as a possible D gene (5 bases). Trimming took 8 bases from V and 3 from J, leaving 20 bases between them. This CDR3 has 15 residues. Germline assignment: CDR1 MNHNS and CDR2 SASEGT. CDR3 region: CASHSPADTGYEQYF. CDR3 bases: TGTGCCAGCCATTCGCCGGCGGACACTGGCTACGAGCAGTACTTC.

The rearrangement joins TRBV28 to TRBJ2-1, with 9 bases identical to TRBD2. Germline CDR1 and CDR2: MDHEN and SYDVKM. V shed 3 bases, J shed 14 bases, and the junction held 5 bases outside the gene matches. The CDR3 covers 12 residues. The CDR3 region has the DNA TGTGCCAGCAGTTTTAGAGGACTAGCGAAGTTCTTC. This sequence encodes CASSFRGLAKFF.

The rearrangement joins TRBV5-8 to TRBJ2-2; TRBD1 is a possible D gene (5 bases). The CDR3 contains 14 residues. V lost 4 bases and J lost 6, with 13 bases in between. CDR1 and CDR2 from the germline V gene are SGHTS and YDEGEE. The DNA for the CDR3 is TGTGCCAGCAGCCCCACCTTCAGGGCCGGGGAGCTGTTTTTT. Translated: CASSPTFRAGELFF.

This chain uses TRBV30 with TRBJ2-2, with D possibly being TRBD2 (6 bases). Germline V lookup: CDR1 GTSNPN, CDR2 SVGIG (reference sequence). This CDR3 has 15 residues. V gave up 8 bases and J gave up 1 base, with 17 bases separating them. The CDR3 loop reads CARGTATLNTGELFF. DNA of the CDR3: TGTGCCCGCGGGACGGCCACCCTGAACACCGGGGAGCTGTTTTTT.

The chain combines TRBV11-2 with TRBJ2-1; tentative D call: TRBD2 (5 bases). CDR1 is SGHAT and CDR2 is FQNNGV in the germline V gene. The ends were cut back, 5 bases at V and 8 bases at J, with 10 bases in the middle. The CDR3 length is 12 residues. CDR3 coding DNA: TGTGCCAGCAGCCGGGGTATGCATGAGCAGTTCTTC. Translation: CASSRGMHEQFF.

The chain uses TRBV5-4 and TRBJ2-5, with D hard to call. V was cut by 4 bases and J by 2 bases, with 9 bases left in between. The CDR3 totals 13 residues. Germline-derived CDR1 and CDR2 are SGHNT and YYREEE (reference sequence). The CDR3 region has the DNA TGTGCCAGCAGCCGTGGGCGACAAGAGACCCAGTACTTC. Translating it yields CASSRGRQETQYF. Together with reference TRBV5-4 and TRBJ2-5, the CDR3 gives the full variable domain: ETGVTQSPTHLIKTRGQQVTLRCSSQSGHNTVSWYQQALGQGPQFIFQYYREEENGRGNFPPRFSGLQFPNYSSELNVNALELDDSALYLCASSRGRQETQYFGPGTRLLVL.

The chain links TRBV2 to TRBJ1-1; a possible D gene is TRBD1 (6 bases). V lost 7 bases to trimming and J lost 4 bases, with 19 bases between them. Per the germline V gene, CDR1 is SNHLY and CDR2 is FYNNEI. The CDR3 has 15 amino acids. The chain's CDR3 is CASIPEPRGVTEAFF. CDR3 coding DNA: TGTGCCAGCATTCCCGAGCCCAGGGGAGTCACTGAAGCTTTCTTT. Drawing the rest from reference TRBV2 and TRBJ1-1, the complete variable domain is EPEVTQTPSHQVTQMGQEVILRCVPISNHLYFYWYRQILGQKVEFLVSFYNNEISEKSEIFDDQFSVERPDGSNFTLKIRSTKLEDSAMYFCASIPEPRGVTEAFFGQGTRLTVV.